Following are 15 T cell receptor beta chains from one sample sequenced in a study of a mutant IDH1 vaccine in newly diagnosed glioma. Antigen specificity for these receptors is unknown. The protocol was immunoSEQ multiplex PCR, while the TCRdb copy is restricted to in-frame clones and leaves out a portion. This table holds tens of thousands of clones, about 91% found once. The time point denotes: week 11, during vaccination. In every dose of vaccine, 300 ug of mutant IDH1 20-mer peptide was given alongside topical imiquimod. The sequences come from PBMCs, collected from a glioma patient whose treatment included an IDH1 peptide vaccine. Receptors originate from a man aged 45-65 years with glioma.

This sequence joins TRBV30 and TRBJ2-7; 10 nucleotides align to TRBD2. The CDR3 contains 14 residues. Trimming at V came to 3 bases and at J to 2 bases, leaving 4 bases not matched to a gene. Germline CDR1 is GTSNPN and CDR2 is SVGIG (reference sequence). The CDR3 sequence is CAWRGLAHTYEQYF. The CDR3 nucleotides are TGTGCCTGGAGGGGACTAGCGCATACCTACGAGCAGTACTTC. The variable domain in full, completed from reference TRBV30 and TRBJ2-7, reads SQTIHQWPATLVQPVGSPLSLECTVEGTSNPNLYWYRQAAGRGLQLLFYSVGIGQISSEVPQNLSASRPQDRQFILSSKKLLLSDSGFYLCAWRGLAHTYEQYFGPGTRLTVT.

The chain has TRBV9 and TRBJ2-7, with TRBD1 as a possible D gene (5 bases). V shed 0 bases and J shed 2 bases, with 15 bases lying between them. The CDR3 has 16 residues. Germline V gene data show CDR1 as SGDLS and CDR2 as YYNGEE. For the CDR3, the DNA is TGTGCCAGCAGCGTAGGCCCCTTTGACAGAGCCTACGAGCAGTACTTC. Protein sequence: CASSVGPFDRAYEQYF.

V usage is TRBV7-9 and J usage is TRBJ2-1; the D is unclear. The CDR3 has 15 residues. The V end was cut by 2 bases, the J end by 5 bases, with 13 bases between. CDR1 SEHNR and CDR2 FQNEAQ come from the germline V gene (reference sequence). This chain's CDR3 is CASSLIRVADNEQFF. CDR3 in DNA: TGTGCCAGCAGCTTAATTCGAGTCGCTGACAATGAGCAGTTCTTC.

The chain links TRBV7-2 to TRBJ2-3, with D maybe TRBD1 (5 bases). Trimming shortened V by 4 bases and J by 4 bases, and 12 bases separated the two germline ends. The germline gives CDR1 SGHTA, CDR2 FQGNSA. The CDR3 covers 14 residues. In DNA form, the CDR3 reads TGTGCCAGCAGCTCGTGGGGCCGGGCAGATACGCAGTATTTT. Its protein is CASSSWGRADTQYF.

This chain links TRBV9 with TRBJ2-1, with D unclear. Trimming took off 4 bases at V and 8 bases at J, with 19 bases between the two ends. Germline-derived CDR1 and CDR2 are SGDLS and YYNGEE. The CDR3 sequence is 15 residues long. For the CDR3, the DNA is TGTGCCAGCAGCAAGAACTTCGGCGAGACGGATGAGCAGTTCTTC. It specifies CASSKNFGETDEQFF.

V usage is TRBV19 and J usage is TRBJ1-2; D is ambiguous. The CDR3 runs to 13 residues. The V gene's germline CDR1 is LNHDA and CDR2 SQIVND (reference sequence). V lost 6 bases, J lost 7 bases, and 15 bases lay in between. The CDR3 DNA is TGTGCCAGTAGCTTGCGGCAGTTTGGTGGCTACACCTTC. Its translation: CASSLRQFGGYTF.

The CDR3 DNA is TGTGCCAGCAGCCAGCCGGGACTCCCTCAAGAGACCCAGTACTTC. Its protein is CASSQPGLPQETQYF. This chain connects TRBV4-2 to TRBJ2-5; D may be TRBD2 (6 bases). V was clipped by 3 bases and J by 2 bases, with 13 bases between them. The CDR3 runs 15 residues. CDR1 LGHNA and CDR2 YNFKEQ come from the germline V gene.

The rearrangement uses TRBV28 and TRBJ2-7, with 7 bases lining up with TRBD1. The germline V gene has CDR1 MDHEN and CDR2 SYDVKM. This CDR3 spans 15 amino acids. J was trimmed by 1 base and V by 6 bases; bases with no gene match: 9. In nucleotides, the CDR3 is TGTGCCAGCAGGCCGCCGGGACAGACGTCCTACGAGCAGTACTTC. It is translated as CASRPPGQTSYEQYF. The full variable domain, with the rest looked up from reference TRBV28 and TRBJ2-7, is DVKVTQSSRYLVKRTGEKVFLECVQDMDHENMFWYRQDPGLGLRLIYFSYDVKMKEKGDIPEGYSVSREKKERFSLILESASTNQTSMYLCASRPPGQTSYEQYFGPGTRLTVT.

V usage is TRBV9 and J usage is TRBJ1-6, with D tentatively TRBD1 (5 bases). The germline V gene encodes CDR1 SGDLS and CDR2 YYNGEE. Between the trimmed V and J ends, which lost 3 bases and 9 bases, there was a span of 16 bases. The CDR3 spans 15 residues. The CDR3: CASSEGPRDSSPLHF. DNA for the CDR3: TGTGCCAGCAGCGAGGGACCCAGGGATTCTTCACCCCTCCACTTT. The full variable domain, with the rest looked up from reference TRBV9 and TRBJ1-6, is DSGVTQTPKHLITATGQRVTLRCSPRSGDLSVYWYQQSLDQGLQFLIQYYNGEERAKGNILERFSAQQFPDLHSELNLSSLELGDSALYFCASSEGPRDSSPLHFGNGTRLTVT.

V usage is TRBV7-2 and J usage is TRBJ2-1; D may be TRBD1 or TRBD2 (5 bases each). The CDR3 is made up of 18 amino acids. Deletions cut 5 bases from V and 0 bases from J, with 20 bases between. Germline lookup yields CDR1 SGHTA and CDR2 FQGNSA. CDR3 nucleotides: TGTGCCAGCAGCCCAGGGCCCGGGGCGGCCTTCTCCTACAATGAGCAGTTCTTC. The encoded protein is CASSPGPGAAFSYNEQFF.

CDR3 in amino acids: CASSQGKSNQPQHF. The CDR3 DNA sequence: TGCGCCAGCAGCCAGGGCAAAAGCAATCAGCCCCAGCATTTT. V and J are TRBV4-1 and TRBJ1-5; D remains unclear. Trimming shortened V by 3 bases and J by 1 base, and 7 bases separated the two germline ends. Germline CDR1 and CDR2: MGHRA and YSYEKL. The CDR3 spans 14 residues.

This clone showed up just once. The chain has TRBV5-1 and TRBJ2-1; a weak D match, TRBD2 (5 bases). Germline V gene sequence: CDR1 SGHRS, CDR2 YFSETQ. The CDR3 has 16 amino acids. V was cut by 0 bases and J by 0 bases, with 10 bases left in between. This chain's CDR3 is CASSLDGESSYNEQFF. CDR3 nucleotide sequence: TGCGCCAGCAGCTTGGATGGGGAGAGCTCCTACAATGAGCAGTTCTTC.

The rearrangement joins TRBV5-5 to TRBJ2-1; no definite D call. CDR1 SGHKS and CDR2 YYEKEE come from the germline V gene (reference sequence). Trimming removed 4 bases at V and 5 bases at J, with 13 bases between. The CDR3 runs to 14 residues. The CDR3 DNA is TGTGCCAGCAGCCCAACCTTACGAGACAATGAGCAGTTCTTC. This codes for CASSPTLRDNEQFF. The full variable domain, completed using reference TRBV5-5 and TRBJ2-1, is DAGVTQSPTHLIKTRGQQVTLRCSPISGHKSVSWYQQVLGQGPQFIFQYYEKEERGRGNFPDRFSARQFPNYSSELNVNALLLGDSALYLCASSPTLRDNEQFFGPGTRLTVL.

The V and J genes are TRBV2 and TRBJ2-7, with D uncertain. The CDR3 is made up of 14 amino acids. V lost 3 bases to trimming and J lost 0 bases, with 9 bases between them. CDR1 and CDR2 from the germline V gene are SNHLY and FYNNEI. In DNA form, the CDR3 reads TGTGCCAGCAGTGAGCGTGCCCTCTCCTACGAGCAGTACTTC. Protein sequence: CASSERALSYEQYF.

The CDR3 sequence is CSVEGTGYEQYF. The CDR3 DNA reads TGCAGCGTTGAGGGTACGGGCTACGAGCAGTACTTC. The rearrangement joins TRBV29-1 to TRBJ2-7; D is unclear. Germline lookup yields CDR1 SQVTM and CDR2 ANQGSEA. V was pared by 3 bases and J by 3 bases, with 9 bases between. This CDR3 contains 12 residues.